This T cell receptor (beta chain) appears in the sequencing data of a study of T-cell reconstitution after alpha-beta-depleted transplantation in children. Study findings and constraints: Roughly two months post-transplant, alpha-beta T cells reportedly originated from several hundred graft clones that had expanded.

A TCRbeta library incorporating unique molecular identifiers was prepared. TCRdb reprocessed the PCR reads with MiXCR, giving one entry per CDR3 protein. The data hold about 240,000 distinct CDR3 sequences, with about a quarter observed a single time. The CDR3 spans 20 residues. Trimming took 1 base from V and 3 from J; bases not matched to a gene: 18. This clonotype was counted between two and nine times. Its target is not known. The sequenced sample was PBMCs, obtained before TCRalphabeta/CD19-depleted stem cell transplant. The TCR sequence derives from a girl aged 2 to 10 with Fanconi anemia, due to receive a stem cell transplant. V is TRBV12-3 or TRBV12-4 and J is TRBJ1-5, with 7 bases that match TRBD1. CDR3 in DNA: TGTGCCAGCAGTTTAGATACCCTCGTCAGCGGGACAGAGTTCAATCAGCCCCAGCATTTT. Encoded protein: CASSLDTLVSGTEFNQPQHF.